These 14 T cell receptor beta chains were sequenced from one sample in a study of regulatory T cells in long-lasting Graves disease. Investigators prepared the TCR beta libraries by applying iRepertoire HTBI primers and Arm-PCR of CDR3 regions. TCRdb processed the multiplex PCR reads anew with MiXCR; each CDR3 protein has one entry. Of about 400,000 distinct CDR3 sequences in the sample, 15% are singletons; the top ten hold about 7.6%. Time point indicated: newly diagnosed GD, antithyroid drugs for less than 3 months. Scientists built the TCR library using RNA that was extracted from PBMCs. The same data also went into a second study, on T cells in Graves' hyperthyroidism and ophthalmopathy.

Material: peripheral blood mononuclear cells (PBMCs), obtained at new diagnosis, from a patient treated with antithyroid drugs. The origin of the receptors is a woman aged 40 to 50 with Graves disease.

The V call is TRBV20-1, the J call TRBJ2-7; D ambiguous. This CDR3 is 13 amino acids long. Germline CDR1 DFQATT, CDR2 SNEGSKA (reference sequence). The V gene lost 3 bases and the J gene lost 4 bases, with 13 bases spanning the gap. CDR3 loop: CSASVSLGYEQYF. CDR3 nucleotides: TGCAGTGCTAGTGTATCGTTGGGTTACGAGCAGTACTTC.

This clonotype was counted ten times or more. The chain couples TRBV12-3 or TRBV12-4 to TRBJ2-6; D is perhaps TRBD2 (5 bases). This CDR3 comprises 17 residues. Between the trimmed V and J ends, which lost 3 bases and 0 bases, there was a span of 12 bases. The CDR3 here is CASSFGIPTSGANVLTF. Written as DNA, the CDR3 is TGTGCCAGCAGTTTCGGGATACCGACCTCTGGGGCCAACGTCCTGACTTTC.

This clonotype has ten or more counts. The chain has TRBV9 and TRBJ2-5; 8 bases map to TRBD1. V trimming: 2 bases; J trimming: 2 bases; junction bases outside the gene matches: 5. This CDR3 has 15 amino acids. Germline V gene data show CDR1 as SGDLS and CDR2 as YYNGEE. The CDR3 here is CASSVDGQGQETQYF. CDR3 in DNA: TGTGCCAGCAGCGTCGATGGACAGGGACAAGAGACCCAGTACTTC. The variable domain in full, completed from reference TRBV9 and TRBJ2-5, reads DSGVTQTPKHLITATGQRVTLRCSPRSGDLSVYWYQQSLDQGLQFLIQYYNGEERAKGNILERFSAQQFPDLHSELNLSSLELGDSALYFCASSVDGQGQETQYFGPGTRLLVL.

This clonotype was observed at least ten times. The chain employs TRBV9 and TRBJ2-1; D possibly corresponds to TRBD2 (5 bases). CDR1 and CDR2 from the germline V gene are SGDLS and YYNGEE. Trimming removed 0 bases from V and 5 bases from J, with 12 bases in between. There are 15 residues in the CDR3. CDR3 nucleotide sequence: TGTGCCAGCAGCGTAGGACCCAACGGGGACAATGAGCAGTTCTTC. This translates into CASSVGPNGDNEQFF.

This clonotype has a handful of counts. J is TRBJ2-7 and V is TRBV7-9; no definite D call. CDR1 is SEHNR and CDR2 is FQNEAQ in the germline V gene (reference sequence). The CDR3 sequence is 14 residues long. Trimming removed 4 bases at V and 2 bases at J, with 12 bases between. CDR3 nucleotides: TGTGCCAGCAGCTCCCGGACGGAAGCCTACGAGCAGTACTTC. This sequence encodes CASSSRTEAYEQYF.

A remark on this clonotype: A single base is all that separates this from a far larger clone, so a read error is likely. V gene TRBV7-9 combines with J gene TRBJ2-3; perhaps TRBD1 as D (6 bases). Germline V CDR1 and CDR2: SEHNR, FQNEAQ (reference sequence). Trimming shortened V by 5 bases and J by 6 bases, and 12 bases separated the two germline ends. The length of the CDR3 is 13 residues. CDR3 amino acids: CASSPNQGDTQYF. The CDR3 DNA sequence: TGTGCCAGCAGCCCAAACCAGGGGGATACGCAGTATTTT.

This clonotype was recorded a few times. The V gene is TRBV19, the J gene TRBJ1-5; 9 positions match TRBD1. The CDR3 sequence is 15 residues long. Germline trimming cut 7 bases from V and 2 bases from J; bases unmatched to any gene: 6. Germline V gene data show CDR1 as LNHDA and CDR2 as SQIVND (reference sequence). The CDR3 DNA reads TGTGCCAGTAATATTCGACAGGGGGGCAATCAGCCCCAGCATTTT. Amino acid sequence: CASNIRQGGNQPQHF. Variable domain in full (rest from reference TRBV19 and TRBJ1-5): DGGITQSPKYLFRKEGQNVTLSCEQNLNHDAMYWYRQDPGQGLRLIYYSQIVNDFQKGDIAEGYSVSREKKESFPLTVTSAQKNPTAFYLCASNIRQGGNQPQHFGDGTRLSIL.

This clonotype was recorded at least ten times. A junction boundary mismatches the germline segment, possibly from a read error. The gene calls are TRBV7-7 and TRBJ2-1; 9 bases map to TRBD2. The germline V gene has CDR1 SSHAT and CDR2 FNYEAQ (reference sequence). There are 16 residues in the CDR3. CDR3: CASSPLGLAGSNEQFF. CDR3 DNA sequence: TGTGCTAGCAGCCCCCTCGGGCTAGCGGGATCCAATGAGCAGTTCTTC.

The chain links TRBV11-2 to TRBJ2-3; D is possibly TRBD1 or TRBD2 (5 bases each). This CDR3 has 15 amino acids. The ends were cut back, 5 bases at V and 1 base at J, with 13 bases in the middle. Germline V gene lookup returns CDR1 SGHAT and CDR2 FQNNGV. CDR3 DNA sequence: TGTGCCAGCAGCCGGGGCGGGCAGCGCACAGATACGCAGTATTTT. Translating it yields CASSRGGQRTDTQYF.

The rearrangement links TRBV6-8 to TRBJ1-4; 7 nucleotides align to TRBD1. V lost 8 bases, J lost 8 bases, and 11 bases stayed unmatched. Per the germline V gene, CDR1 is MNHGY and CDR2 is SAAAGT. The CDR3 has 14 residues. CDR3: CASRPQGFGEKLFF. In DNA form, the CDR3 reads TGTGCCAGCCGACCACAGGGGTTTGGAGAAAAACTGTTTTTT.

This chain links TRBV7-9 with TRBJ1-1; 8 positions match TRBD1. Germline V gene lookup returns CDR1 SEHNR and CDR2 FQNEAQ (reference sequence). This CDR3 contains 12 residues. V shed 5 bases and J 6 bases; nucleotides not matched to a gene: 2. The CDR3 here is CASSRTGPEAFF. The CDR3 region has the DNA TGTGCCAGCAGCCGGACAGGGCCTGAAGCTTTCTTT.

This clonotype was seen repeatedly, ten times or more. The chain uses TRBV11-2 and TRBJ2-4, with unresolved D. Germline V gene sequence: CDR1 SGHAT, CDR2 FQNNGV. CDR3 length: 16 amino acids. With 7 bases removed from V and 4 bases from J, the gap between germline ends came to 20 bases. The CDR3 loop reads CASTNQKTSPKNIQYF. DNA of the CDR3: TGTGCCAGCACCAACCAAAAGACGTCTCCAAAAAACATTCAGTACTTC.

This clonotype was picked up many times. The gene calls are TRBV2 and TRBJ2-2; 9 bases agree with TRBD2. Germline CDR1 and CDR2: SNHLY and FYNNEI. This CDR3 has 15 amino acids. The J segment lost 5 bases and the V segment lost 6 bases, leaving 7 bases of the junction unmatched. This chain's CDR3 is CASRAGLAMTGELFF. The CDR3 bases are TGTGCCAGCAGGGCCGGACTAGCGATGACCGGGGAGCTGTTTTTT.

This clonotype was seen repeatedly, ten times or more. V usage is TRBV6-2 or TRBV6-3 and J usage is TRBJ2-5; D is unresolved. CDR3 length: 14 residues. V was cut by 0 bases and J by 1 base, with 6 bases left in between. Germline loops: CDR1 MNHEY, CDR2 SVGEGT. CDR3 residues: CASSYSIVQETQYF. The DNA for the CDR3 is TGTGCCAGCAGTTACTCGATCGTCCAAGAGACCCAGTACTTC.